Listed below are T cell receptor beta chains from one sample, sequenced in a study of T-cell memory formation after mild COVID-19. TCRdb used MiXCR to reprocess the 5' RACE reads, holding one entry per CDR3 protein. The sample lists under 60,000 distinct CDR3 sequences, around 10% occurring once. The specimen was PBMCs or a T cell subset sorted from them (not recorded which). These receptors were collected from an adult woman who had mild COVID-19 (a few samples of this study predate the infection). Cell type and time point are not known. Both conserved end residues are part of each CDR3. A D gene is named only where the DNA matches it firmly. Not every row has a clone size; where given, it reads once, few, many or a size class.

D gene	clone size	V gene	J gene	CDR3 DNA	CDR3 protein
.	few	TRBV7-9	TRBJ2-2	TGTGCCAGCAGCCTCAATCGGTGGACCGGGGAGCTGTTTTTT	CASSLNRWTGELFF
TRBD2	many	TRBV9	TRBJ2-1	TGTGCCAGCAGCGTAGGGGCTAGCGGGAGGATCGAGCAGTTCTTC	CASSVGASGRIEQFF
.	many	TRBV5-5	TRBJ2-6	TGTGCCAGCAGCTTGGCCGGCGGCAGGTTGAGCTCTGGGGCCAACGTCCTGACTTTC	CASSLAGGRLSSGANVLTF
.	few	TRBV12-3/TRBV12-4	TRBJ1-1	TGTGCCAGCAGTTTAATGACCCTTGGGAACACTGAAGCTTTCTTT	CASSLMTLGNTEAFF
TRBD1	.	TRBV5-1	TRBJ1-1	TGCGCCAGCAGCTTCCGACAGGGCCCGGGAGACACTGAAGCTTTCTTT	CASSFRQGPGDTEAFF
TRBD1	many	TRBV5-1	TRBJ2-7	TGCGCCAGCAGCCGCAGACAGGGACCCTACGAGCAGTACTTC	CASSRRQGPYEQYF
.	.	TRBV12-3/TRBV12-4	TRBJ1-1	TGTGCCAGCAGTTTAAGCGCAGGGACTACGGAGGCTTTCTTT	CASSLSAGTTEAFF
.	few	TRBV7-9	TRBJ1-1	TGTGCCAGCAGCATAACCCACGGCACTGAAGCTTTCTTT	CASSITHGTEAFF
TRBD1	many	TRBV20-1	TRBJ2-7	TGCAGTGCTAGAGATCAGGGGGTCTCCTACGAGCAGTACTTC	CSARDQGVSYEQYF
.	many	TRBV7-8	TRBJ2-1	TGTGCCAGCAGCGCGGGACTGCTAAATCACAATGAGCAGTTCTTC	CASSAGLLNHNEQFF
TRBD1	few	TRBV12-3/TRBV12-4	TRBJ1-5	TGTGCCAGCAGAAAAGGGGGCCCGGGCAATCAGCCCCAGCATTTT	CASRKGGPGNQPQHF
.	.	TRBV25-1	TRBJ1-6	TGTGCCAGCAGTGAATCGGGGTTTCCCTCACCCCTCCACTTT	CASSESGFPSPLHF
.	few	TRBV6-2/TRBV6-3	TRBJ1-1	TGTGCCAGCAGTTACTGGATGGGACGGAGGAACACTGAAGCTTTCTTT	CASSYWMGRRNTEAFF
TRBD2	few	TRBV9	TRBJ2-5	TGTGCCAGCAGCGCAAGCGGGGGGGCGGGAGAGACCCAGTACTTC	CASSASGGAGETQYF
.	.	TRBV2	TRBJ1-1	TGTGCCAGCAGTGCCGTGGGATTGAACACTGAAGCTTTCTTT	CASSAVGLNTEAFF
.	many	TRBV27	TRBJ2-1	TGTGCCAGCGCCTTACTAACGGGATACCACCTTCATGAGCAGTTCTTC	CASALLTGYHLHEQFF
TRBD2	few	TRBV2	TRBJ2-2	TGTGCCACTAGCGGGGGAAACACCGGGGAGCTGTTTTTT	CATSGGNTGELFF
.	.	TRBV6-5	TRBJ2-2	TGTGCCAGCAGACTGCCGAACACCGGGGAGCTGTTTTTT	CASRLPNTGELFF
TRBD1	many	TRBV5-1	TRBJ2-1	TGCGCCAGCAGCTCCCCGGAACAGGGGGCCTTAGAGTGGTTCAATGAGCAGTTCTTC	CASSSPEQGALEWFNEQFF
TRBD2	few	TRBV7-9	TRBJ2-3	TGTGCCAGCAGTTCGACTAGCGGGGAGCGGAGGAGCACAGATACGCAGTATTTT	CASSSTSGERRSTDTQYF
.	.	TRBV20-1	TRBJ2-5	TGCAGTGCTAGAGATCCTCGTAGGGTTGCGGAGACCCAGTACTTC	CSARDPRRVAETQYF
.	few	TRBV27	TRBJ2-3	TGTGCCTCATCCGTTACGGGGTTTTTAGATACGCAGTATTTT	CASSVTGFLDTQYF
TRBD1	.	TRBV7-2	TRBJ2-1	TGTGCCAGCAGCTTAGGGATGCTAAAGGACAGGGATGGTAATGAGCAGTTCTTC	CASSLGMLKDRDGNEQFF
TRBD1	few	TRBV12-3/TRBV12-4	TRBJ1-2	TGTGCCAGCAGCGGGGGACAGAGCTATGGCTACACCTTC	CASSGGQSYGYTF
.	few	TRBV6-5	TRBJ2-6	TGTGCCAGCAGTTTGGACGGGCACCCCAACAACGTCCTGACTTTC	CASSLDGHPNNVLTF
.	many	TRBV7-2	TRBJ2-7	TGTGCCAGCAGCTTCCGACCCGGGACCCGAAGAGACGAGCAGTACTTC	CASSFRPGTRRDEQYF
.	many	TRBV25-1	TRBJ2-5	TGTGCCAGCGGTTCTAGCGCCAACCAAGAGACCCAGTACTTC	CASGSSANQETQYF
TRBD2	.	TRBV3-1	TRBJ2-3	TGTGCCAGCAGCTACGGAGGCGGGAGGGGCTCCACAGATACGCAGTATTTT	CASSYGGGRGSTDTQYF
TRBD1	.	TRBV5-1	TRBJ2-2	TGCGCCAGCAGCTTGGGACAGGGCTACACCGGGGAGCTGTTTTTT	CASSLGQGYTGELFF
.	few	TRBV5-5	TRBJ1-1	TGTGCCAGCAGCTTGGTTATAGGACAGAACACTGAAGCTTTCTTT	CASSLVIGQNTEAFF
.	few	TRBV5-4	TRBJ1-2	TGTGCCAGCAGCTTGGCCTATAGGGAGTTCGGCTACACCTTC	CASSLAYREFGYTF
TRBD2	.	TRBV6-2/TRBV6-3	TRBJ2-3	TGTGCCAGCAGTCCTCCCGCCGGGAGCGGGGGGGCAAATACGCAGTATTTT	CASSPPAGSGGANTQYF
TRBD2	many	TRBV5-1	TRBJ2-3	TGCGCCAGCAGCCTGGGACTAGCGGGAGCTAGCACAGATACGCAGTATTTT	CASSLGLAGASTDTQYF
TRBD2	few	TRBV3-1	TRBJ2-2	TGTGCCAGCAGCCCGCTGGGCGGGGGAACCGGGGAGCTGTTTTTT	CASSPLGGGTGELFF
TRBD1	.	TRBV5-1	TRBJ1-1	TGCGCCAGCAGCTCGCGGACAGGGGGGAACACTGAAGCTTTCTTT	CASSSRTGGNTEAFF
.	.	TRBV9	TRBJ1-4	TGTGCCAGCAGCCCGGGCCTGCTCGATGAAAAACTGTTTTTT	CASSPGLLDEKLFF
.	many	TRBV7-6	TRBJ2-3	TGTGCCAGCAGCTTACTGGTAGCGACTTCAAGCACAGATACGCAGTATTTT	CASSLLVATSSTDTQYF
.	few	TRBV6-1	TRBJ2-2	TGTGCCAGCAGTGAAAGTCAGGGAGTATGGAACACCGGGGAGCTGTTTTTT	CASSESQGVWNTGELFF
.	few	TRBV5-1	TRBJ2-5	TGCGCCAGCAGCTTGTTGGCGGGGGAGACCCAGTACTTC	CASSLLAGETQYF
.	few	TRBV24-1	TRBJ2-2	TGTGCCACCAGTGATAGAGGGGCGGGGGCCAACACCGGGGAGCTGTTTTTT	CATSDRGAGANTGELFF
.	few	TRBV20-1	TRBJ2-5	TGCAGTGCTAAGGACCCCCAGGGTAGGGAGACCCAGTACTTC	CSAKDPQGRETQYF
.	.	TRBV13	TRBJ1-5	TGTGCCAGCAGCTTAGGGGGGCCGGGTGGCAATCAGCCCCAGCATTTT	CASSLGGPGGNQPQHF
TRBD1	.	TRBV2	TRBJ2-1	TGTGCCAGCAGTGTGGTCGGGACAGCTACCTACAATGAGCAGTTCTTC	CASSVVGTATYNEQFF
TRBD2	.	TRBV25-1	TRBJ2-2	TGTGCCAGCAGTGTGGCGGGAGGGCCTAACGGGGAGCTGTTTTTT	CASSVAGGPNGELFF